The clone carrying this T cell receptor (beta chain) was counted ten times or more. Antigen unknown. The data belong to a study of early T cells in non-severe SARS-CoV-2 infection. Across the whole study: From unsorted whole blood, bulk RNA was sequenced, and the chains remained unpaired. General observations from the study: Sequences matched to VDJdb favored anti-spike CD8 responses, while private and CD4 specificities were missed.

Individual cDNA molecules were tagged with unique molecular identifiers, the study reported. MiXCR, run by TCRdb on the 5' RACE reads, gives a single entry per CDR3 protein. The sample carries some 87,000 distinct CDR3 sequences, about 13% recorded once. The V segment lost 6 bases and the J segment 0 bases; nucleotides outside the gene matches: 8. Germline values: CDR1 MNHEY, CDR2 SVGEGT. The CDR3 is 17 residues long. This receptor was identified in an adult who was a healthcare worker with PCR-confirmed SARS-CoV-2 infection or an uninfected control (not recorded which). The chain employs TRBV6-2 or TRBV6-3 and TRBJ1-5, with 10 bases identical to TRBD1. Sequenced: whole blood. In DNA, the CDR3 is TGTGCCAGCAGCCCCCGGACAGGGGGTTATAGCAATCAGCCCCAGCATTTT. This codes for CASSPRTGGYSNQPQHF.